The 23 T cell receptor beta chains presented below share a single source sample, sequenced in a study of blood T cell repertoires in COVID-19. Some clones are missing from TCRdb's copy, which holds only in-frame ones; the method was immunoSEQ multiplex PCR. The table has 120,000 to 150,000 clones, around 83% seen once; the top ten hold less than 4.5%. Source material: peripheral blood. The origin of the receptors is a woman older than 75 with acute or convalescent COVID-19.

The genes are TRBV5-1 and TRBJ2-7; tentative D call: TRBD1 (6 bases). The germline V gene encodes CDR1 SGHRS and CDR2 YFSETQ. CDR3 size: 15 residues. Trimming stripped 4 bases from V and 0 bases from J, with 14 bases between. CDR3 DNA sequence: TGCGCCAGCAGCCCGACGGACAGAGCCTCCTACGAGCAGTACTTC. Translated, it gives CASSPTDRASYEQYF.

This chain uses TRBV5-6 with TRBJ1-4; tentatively, D is TRBD1 (6 bases). Germline V gene data show CDR1 as SGHDT and CDR2 as YYEEEE. The CDR3 spans 15 residues. Trimming took 5 bases from V and 0 from J, leaving 11 bases between them. The CDR3 loop is CASSTSGATNEKLFF. For the CDR3, the DNA is TGTGCCAGCAGTACATCAGGGGCAACTAATGAAAAACTGTTTTTT.

The chain recombines TRBV27 with TRBJ1-4; 10 nucleotides agree with TRBD1. The CDR3 is 15 residues long. Unmatched junction bases numbered 9, after V lost 6 bases and J lost 8 bases. CDR1 is MNHEY, CDR2 SMNVEV, per germline (reference sequence). The CDR3 sequence: CASRSRQGAREKLFF. In DNA, the CDR3 is TGTGCCAGCAGGTCCCGACAGGGGGCGCGGGAAAAACTGTTTTTT.

The chain joins TRBV5-1 to TRBJ2-7; 7 bases are shared with TRBD1. Trimming cost V 4 bases and J 1 base; bases outside gene matches: 8. CDR1 is SGHRS and CDR2 is YFSETQ in the germline V gene. This CDR3 is 15 amino acids long. CDR3 bases: TGCGCCAGCAGCCCTGGGACAGCTAATTCCTACGAGCAGTACTTC. The encoded protein is CASSPGTANSYEQYF.

This chain uses TRBV2 with TRBJ2-7, with 13 bases lining up with TRBD2. This CDR3 is 16 amino acids long. In germline, CDR1 is SNHLY, CDR2 FYNNEI. With 4 bases clipped from V and 2 bases from J, the junction kept 5 bases outside the gene matches. The CDR3 reads CASSGPGTSGTYEQYF. Here the CDR3 DNA reads TGTGCCAGCAGTGGCCCCGGGACTAGCGGGACCTACGAGCAGTACTTC.

The V gene is TRBV18, the J gene TRBJ2-7, with a tentative D call TRBD2 (6 bases). The germline V gene encodes CDR1 KGHSH and CDR2 LQKENI. The V end lost 6 bases, the J end lost 3 bases, and 9 bases lay between the germline ends. CDR3 length equals 12 residues. The CDR3 bases are TGTGCCAGCTCGGAGGGCGGCTACGAGCAGTACTTC. It translates to CASSEGGYEQYF.

Details on this clone: An end of the junction differs from the germline gene, which may be a read error. J is TRBJ2-7 and V is TRBV5-4, with 10 bases lining up with TRBD2. Germline V CDR1 and CDR2: SGHNT, YYREEE (reference sequence). The CDR3 is made up of 17 amino acids. CDR3 nucleotide sequence: TGTGCCAGCAGCTTGGGTCAAGCGGGGGGGACCCCCTACGCGCAGTACTTC. Amino acid sequence: CASSLGQAGGTPYAQYF.

V gene TRBV19 combines with J gene TRBJ2-7, with 7 bases aligning to TRBD2. Germline V lookup: CDR1 LNHDA, CDR2 SQIVND (reference sequence). The junction had 10 bases not matched to a gene; V was cut back by 6 bases and J by 5 bases. There are 14 residues in the CDR3. CDR3 amino acids: CASSHGLGRDEQYF. CDR3 DNA sequence: TGTGCCAGTAGCCACGGACTAGGGAGGGACGAGCAGTACTTC.

This clone was seen only once. The CDR3 spells CASSAAGTGGLFGYTF. Written as DNA, the CDR3 is TGTGCCAGCAGTGCTGCTGGGACAGGGGGTTTGTTTGGCTACACCTTC. The chain uses TRBV6-1 and TRBJ1-2; 11 bases match TRBD1. Losses at the gene ends were 4 bases for V and 7 bases for J; bases not matched to a gene: 11. The CDR3 covers 16 residues. Looked up from germline, CDR1 is MNHNS and CDR2 is SASEGT.

The chain has TRBV7-9 and TRBJ2-7; D perhaps matches TRBD2 (5 bases). V was clipped by 5 bases and J by 2 bases, with 19 bases between them. CDR1 is SEHNR, CDR2 FQNEAQ, per germline (reference sequence). The CDR3 consists of 16 residues. The CDR3 protein is CASSPFRELNPYEQYF. CDR3 in DNA: TGTGCCAGCAGCCCATTCCGGGAATTAAACCCCTACGAGCAGTACTTC. The entire variable domain, with the rest obtained from reference TRBV7-9 and TRBJ2-7, is as follows: DTGVSQNPRHKITKRGQNVTFRCDPISEHNRLYWYRQTLGQGPEFLTYFQNEAQLEKSRLLSDRFSAERPKGSFSTLEIQRTEQGDSAMYLCASSPFRELNPYEQYFGPGTRLTVT.

V and J are TRBV19 and TRBJ2-1; the D gene is possibly TRBD2 (5 bases). The CDR3 covers 15 residues. Trimming shortened V by 6 bases and J by 6 bases, and 18 bases separated the two germline ends. The V gene's germline CDR1 is LNHDA and CDR2 SQIVND (reference sequence). The CDR3 DNA follows: TGTGCCAGTAGCGCCCAAGAGACTGGGAGCAATGAGCAGTTCTTC. It is translated as CASSAQETGSNEQFF. The whole variable domain, filled in from reference TRBV19 and TRBJ2-1, reads DGGITQSPKYLFRKEGQNVTLSCEQNLNHDAMYWYRQDPGQGLRLIYYSQIVNDFQKGDIAEGYSVSREKKESFPLTVTSAQKNPTAFYLCASSAQETGSNEQFFGPGTRLTVL.

The genes are TRBV9 and TRBJ2-2, with 9 bases aligning to TRBD2. Per germline, CDR1 SGDLS and CDR2 YYNGEE. Trimming cost V 3 bases and J 2 bases; bases outside gene matches: 5. The CDR3 spans 16 residues. The CDR3 sequence: CASSARGGANTGELFF. The CDR3 DNA reads TGTGCCAGCAGCGCCCGCGGGGGGGCAAACACCGGGGAGCTGTTTTTT.

The V call is TRBV2, the J call TRBJ1-6; 8 bases match TRBD1. V trimming: 2 bases; J trimming: 7 bases; junction bases outside the gene matches: 7. From germline, CDR1 is SNHLY and CDR2 FYNNEI. This CDR3 is 16 amino acids long. The CDR3 DNA sequence: TGTGCCAGCAGTGAACGAGGACAGGGTGGGAATTCACCCCTCCACTTT. As protein: CASSERGQGGNSPLHF.

On this clone: The same CDR3 also results from other DNA sequences found in this sample. The chain couples TRBV4-1 to TRBJ2-5, with TRBD2 matching over 10 bases. The CDR3 loop spans 13 amino acids. V trimming: 5 bases; J trimming: 5 bases; junction bases outside the gene matches: 2. Germline values: CDR1 MGHRA, CDR2 YSYEKL. CDR3 nucleotides: TGCGCCAGCAGCAGACTAGCGGGTGAGACCCAGTACTTC. This gives the protein CASSRLAGETQYF.

The V and J genes are TRBV19 and TRBJ1-1; D is uncertain. Per germline, CDR1 LNHDA and CDR2 SQIVND (reference sequence). The CDR3 is 13 amino acids. V was pared by 3 bases and J by 1 base, with 6 bases between. CDR3 amino acids: CASSIGPNTEAFF. For the CDR3, the DNA is TGTGCCAGTAGTATTGGCCCGAACACTGAAGCTTTCTTT.

The rearrangement links TRBV9 to TRBJ1-1, with 10 bases that match TRBD1. Unmatched junction bases numbered 6, after V lost 7 bases and J lost 0 bases. Germline V gives CDR1 SGDLS, CDR2 YYNGEE. The length of the CDR3 is 15 residues. In DNA, the CDR3 is TGTGCCAGCGGCCGGGACAGGGGATTGAACACTGAAGCTTTCTTT. It yields the protein CASGRDRGLNTEAFF.

The rearrangement links TRBV6-5 to TRBJ2-7; possible D gene TRBD2, 5 bases. The CDR3 extends over 13 amino acids. V lost 6 bases, J lost 7 bases, and 16 bases lay in between. Per germline, CDR1 MNHEY and CDR2 SVGAGI. The CDR3 loop is CASRAPIPGEQYF. In DNA form, the CDR3 reads TGTGCCAGCAGGGCCCCGATACCGGGAGAGCAGTACTTC.

The rearrangement links TRBV5-5 to TRBJ1-4; tentatively, D is TRBD1 (5 bases). Germline CDR1 SGHKS, CDR2 YYEKEE (reference sequence). Trimming shortened V by 4 bases and J by 7 bases, and 14 bases separated the two germline ends. The CDR3 is 14 amino acids. The CDR3 reads CASSVTVPAEKLFF. CDR3 in DNA: TGTGCCAGCAGCGTGACAGTTCCGGCTGAAAAACTGTTTTTT.

The J gene is TRBJ2-5, the V gene TRBV20-1; TRBD2 aligns across 8 bases. The CDR3 consists of 11 residues. V lost 5 bases and J lost 13; bases outside the gene matches: 9. Per the germline V gene, CDR1 is DFQATT and CDR2 is SNEGSKA (reference sequence). CDR3 region: CSALTGTRRYF. The DNA for the CDR3 is TGCAGTGCTTTAACGGGGACTAGACGGTACTTC.

This clone was observed once. The V and J genes are TRBV7-6 and TRBJ2-2; 9 bases line up with TRBD2. The CDR3 extends over 20 amino acids. The germline CDR1 and CDR2 sequences are SGHVS and FNYEAQ. J lost 1 base, V lost 1 base, and 13 bases had no gene match. The CDR3 loop reads CASSLVPTFSGGVNTGELFF. The CDR3 DNA reads TGTGCCAGCAGCTTAGTTCCCACCTTTAGCGGGGGAGTGAACACCGGGGAGCTGTTTTTT.

The chain combines TRBV18 with TRBJ2-3, with D perhaps TRBD1 (6 bases). The germline V gene encodes CDR1 KGHSH and CDR2 LQKENI. This CDR3 spans 14 amino acids. V was clipped by 1 base and J by 4 bases, with 9 bases between them. The CDR3 coding sequence is TGTGCCAGCTCACCACAACAGGGCCCAGATACGCAGTATTTT. Translation gives CASSPQQGPDTQYF.

CDR3 sequence: CASSLVPSGNVYEQYF. The CDR3 coding sequence is TGCGCCAGCAGCTTGGTGCCTAGCGGGAACGTATACGAGCAGTACTTC. The chain combines TRBV5-1 with TRBJ2-7; 9 nucleotides match TRBD2. J gave up 4 bases and V 0 bases, and 8 bases lay outside the gene matches. Germline V lookup: CDR1 SGHRS, CDR2 YFSETQ. CDR3 length equals 16 residues.

The J gene is TRBJ1-1, the V gene TRBV19, with D hard to call. CDR1 LNHDA and CDR2 SQIVND come from the germline V gene (reference sequence). The CDR3 length is 11 residues. Trimming removed 9 bases at V and 1 base at J, with 6 bases between. The DNA of the CDR3 is TGTGCCAGCCTCAGGAACACTGAAGCTTTCTTT. Protein sequence: CASLRNTEAFF.